Sequencing of this T cell receptor beta chain was carried out in a study of control samples from healthy donors and cancer patients. V lost 7 bases and J lost 2; bases outside the gene matches: 11. This CDR3 contains 15 residues. Germline CDR1 MNHEY, CDR2 SVGAGI. This clone was found once. Data came from immunoSEQ multiplex PCR; TCRdb stores just in-frame clones and leaves some out. The sample consists of around 150,000 clones, about 87% of them appearing once. The receptor was isolated from a man aged 30 to 39 in good health. V gene TRBV6-5 combines with J gene TRBJ2-7; 7 bases match TRBD2. Sequencing input: blood. The CDR3, as DNA: TGTGCCAGCACACCACCTAGCGGAGAAGCCTACGAGCAGTACTTC. Translating it yields CASTPPSGEAYEQYF.